A single sample is the source of the 15 T cell receptor beta chains below, sequenced in a study of cytomegalovirus exposure and HLA in healthy donors. With 60 Vbeta and 13 Jbeta primers, the PCR was carried out. The protocol was immunoSEQ multiplex PCR, while the TCRdb copy is restricted to in-frame clones and leaves out a portion. The sample records some 160,000 clones, 73% being singletons. Sequenced sample: PBMCs. These receptor sequences come from a woman in her late teens or twenties in good health and CMV-seropositive.

This rearrangement joins TRBV7-9 to TRBJ2-3; TRBD1 agrees at 7 bases. Germline values: CDR1 SEHNR, CDR2 FQNEAQ (reference sequence). Trimming cost V 4 bases and J 2 bases; bases outside gene matches: 9. The CDR3 contains 16 residues. CDR3 bases: TGTGCCAGCAGCTCGACCCGGGACAGAGCCACAGATACGCAGTATTTT. The encoded protein is CASSSTRDRATDTQYF.

The genes are TRBV29-1 and TRBJ2-3; unclear D gene. CDR1 is SQVTM and CDR2 is ANQGSEA in the germline V gene. The germline V and J ends were trimmed by 1 base and 4 bases, with 9 bases remaining between them. The CDR3 length is 13 residues. CDR3 sequence (DNA): TGCAGCGTTGAAGGGCAGGAACCAGATACGCAGTATTTT. Amino acid sequence: CSVEGQEPDTQYF.

This chain connects TRBV5-6 to TRBJ2-2, with D uncertain. Trimming took off 4 bases at V and 1 base at J, with 5 bases between the two ends. CDR1 and CDR2 (germline): SGHDT, YYEEEE. This CDR3 region has 13 residues. Written as DNA, the CDR3 is TGTGCCAGCAGCGTACTGAACACCGGGGAGCTGTTTTTT. It specifies CASSVLNTGELFF.

This chain links TRBV7-8 with TRBJ1-1; D is undetermined. This CDR3 is 12 amino acids long. Germline V lookup: CDR1 SGHVS, CDR2 FQNEAQ. V shed 6 bases and J shed 3 bases, with 8 bases lying between them. CDR3 sequence: CASSDRDTEAFF. The CDR3, as DNA: TGTGCCAGCAGTGACCGGGACACTGAAGCTTTCTTT.

In this sample, this clone turned up a few times. V and J are TRBV28 and TRBJ1-6; 9 positions agree with TRBD1. Trimming removed 3 bases from V and 0 bases from J; junction bases left unmatched: 9. Per the germline V gene, CDR1 is MDHEN and CDR2 is SYDVKM. The length of the CDR3 is 19 residues. DNA for the CDR3: TGTGCCAGCAGTTTGCAACGGACAGGGGCCTACTCCTATAATTCACCCCTCCACTTT. As protein: CASSLQRTGAYSYNSPLHF. Together with reference TRBV28 and TRBJ1-6, the CDR3 gives the full variable domain: DVKVTQSSRYLVKRTGEKVFLECVQDMDHENMFWYRQDPGLGLRLIYFSYDVKMKEKGDIPEGYSVSREKKERFSLILESASTNQTSMYLCASSLQRTGAYSYNSPLHFGNGTRLTVT.

The CDR3 loop reads CASSLGPRGGEQFF. The CDR3 region has the DNA TGTGCCAGCAGTTTAGGTCCTCGTGGAGGGGAGCAGTTCTTC. This chain uses TRBV27 with TRBJ2-1; perhaps TRBD2 as D (6 bases). The CDR3 has 14 amino acids. From germline, CDR1 is MNHEY and CDR2 SMNVEV (reference sequence). V was trimmed by 2 bases and J by 10 bases, leaving 15 bases between them.

The gene calls are TRBV19 and TRBJ1-1, with D unclear. The CDR3 length is 14 residues. V shed 1 base and J shed 3 bases, with 9 bases lying between them. Germline CDR1 reads LNHDA; CDR2 reads SQIVND (reference sequence). The CDR3 DNA reads TGTGCCAGTAGTATAGGGGCCAGCTACACTGAAGCTTTCTTT. Amino acid sequence: CASSIGASYTEAFF.

This clone was seen a few times. This sequence joins TRBV5-1 and TRBJ2-3; 7 bases line up with TRBD1. With 4 bases clipped from V and 3 bases from J, the junction kept 11 bases outside the gene matches. Germline V gene data show CDR1 as SGHRS and CDR2 as YFSETQ. The CDR3 spans 16 residues. The CDR3 reads CASSPRQGGRTDTQYF. The CDR3 DNA reads as TGCGCCAGCAGCCCTAGACAGGGCGGGCGGACAGATACGCAGTATTTT.

The count of this clone is one. This sequence joins TRBV7-3 and TRBJ2-5; the match to TRBD1 covers 7 bases. V lost 5 bases and J lost 5; bases outside the gene matches: 5. CDR1 SGHTA and CDR2 FQGTGA come from the germline V gene. The CDR3 is made up of 13 amino acids. CDR3 in amino acids: CASSQTQGETQYF. DNA for the CDR3: TGTGCCAGCAGCCAAACACAGGGGGAGACCCAGTACTTC. Filled out from reference TRBV7-3 and TRBJ2-5, the complete variable domain reads GAGVSQTPSNKVTEKGKYVELRCDPISGHTALYWYRQSLGQGPEFLIYFQGTGAADDSGLPNDRFFAVRPEGSVSTLKIQRTERGDSAVYLCASSQTQGETQYFGPGTRLLVL.

The J gene is TRBJ2-4, the V gene TRBV19; 8 nucleotides line up with TRBD1. V shed 4 bases, J shed 6 bases, and the junction held 8 bases outside the gene matches. Germline V gene data show CDR1 as LNHDA and CDR2 as SQIVND (reference sequence). The CDR3 consists of 15 residues. CDR3 amino acids: CASSTGQAAGNIQYF. CDR3 sequence (DNA): TGTGCCAGTAGTACGGGACAGGCTGCGGGAAACATTCAGTACTTC.

This clone was seen a few times. The chain carries TRBV18 and TRBJ2-3, with unresolved D. CDR1 is KGHSH and CDR2 is LQKENI in the germline V gene. Deletions cut 8 bases from V and 6 bases from J, with 18 bases between. The CDR3 extends over 14 amino acids. Written as DNA, the CDR3 is TGTGCCAGCACTCCCGAGCCGGTGGTGGATACGCAGTATTTT. This gives the protein CASTPEPVVDTQYF.

The chain couples TRBV4-1 to TRBJ2-5; 9 nucleotides line up with TRBD2. Germline V CDR1 and CDR2: MGHRA, YSYEKL. Trimming took 0 bases from V and 9 from J; bases not matched to a gene: 11. This CDR3 comprises 16 residues. CDR3 in amino acids: CASSQERAGGQAAQYF. The CDR3 bases are TGCGCCAGCAGCCAAGAGCGAGCGGGGGGCCAGGCGGCCCAGTACTTC.

The V call is TRBV4-1, the J call TRBJ2-6, with 12 bases lining up with TRBD2. This CDR3 comprises 17 residues. The V gene end was trimmed by 1 base and the J gene end by 3 bases; junction bases not matched to a gene: 1. Germline values: CDR1 MGHRA, CDR2 YSYEKL. CDR3 nucleotide sequence: TGCGCCAGCAGCCAAGGACTAGCGGGGGTTGGGGCCAACGTCCTGACTTTC. Encoded protein: CASSQGLAGVGANVLTF.

The chain uses TRBV4-2 and TRBJ2-3; D is possibly TRBD2 (6 bases). This CDR3 contains 14 residues. Germline V gene data show CDR1 as LGHNA and CDR2 as YNFKEQ. V was cut by 3 bases and J by 1 base, with 8 bases left in between. CDR3 DNA: TGTGCCAGCAGCCAGGGACTCCGCACAGATACGCAGTATTTT. Protein sequence: CASSQGLRTDTQYF.

This clone was found a few times. The V call is TRBV6-4, the J call TRBJ1-6; D perhaps matches TRBD1 (5 bases). CDR3 length: 13 amino acids. Germline loops: CDR1 MRHNA, CDR2 SNTAGT. V was clipped by 4 bases and J by 7 bases, with 8 bases between them. DNA of the CDR3: TGTGCCAGCAGTGTTGACAGCAATTCACCCCTCCACTTT. This translates into CASSVDSNSPLHF.